This TCR beta chain was sequenced for a study of response to subunit inactivated influenza vaccine. TCRdb called the RT-PCR reads again in MiXCR, with one record for every CDR3 protein. The sample has about 780,000 distinct CDR3 sequences, roughly 20% seen once. CDR3 length: 14 residues. Looked up from germline, CDR1 is MNHEY and CDR2 is SVGEGT. V lost 4 bases and J 7 bases, leaving 14 bases between the germline ends. This clonotype has just a few counts. This chain joins TRBV6-2 or TRBV6-3 and TRBJ2-1; D may be TRBD1 (6 bases). Sequenced material: PBMCs from blood, taken 4 to 6 days after vaccination. This TCR derives from a man aged 50-60 years who received an inactivated influenza vaccine. CDR3 coding DNA: TGTGCCAGCAGTTTCACTGTACAGGGTAATGAGCAGTTCTTC. Translation gives CASSFTVQGNEQFF.